The present TCR beta chain was sequenced within a study of T cell responses to AZD1222 COVID-19 vaccine. Study-level results: Only six individuals given AZD1222 were seropositive at baseline. Clonal diversity was possibly underestimated, and white British individuals and females predominated among donors. Epitopes outside B.1.351 and B.1.1.7 mutated regions reportedly drew nearly half of spike TCRs.

This clone was seen once. The target antigen is unknown. This CDR3 spans 14 amino acids. V lost 8 bases and J lost 8, with 19 bases in between. The germline V gene has CDR1 MDHEN and CDR2 SYDVKM. The study pooled second doses at about 4 or about 12 weeks. Measured with immunoSEQ multiplex PCR; TCRdb has only the in-frame clones, and not every one. The sample contains nearly 110,000 clones, around nine tenths of which appear only once. The sequences come from peripheral blood, collected 28 days after the second AZD1222 dose. The TCR was taken from an adult who received the AZD1222 COVID-19 vaccine. The rearrangement links TRBV28 to TRBJ1-5; no firm D call. Here the CDR3 DNA reads TGTGCCAGCCAACTGCCTAGGGTGGCCGAGCCCCAGCATTTT. It yields the protein CASQLPRVAEPQHF. Full variable domain (rest looked up from reference TRBV28 and TRBJ1-5): DVKVTQSSRYLVKRTGEKVFLECVQDMDHENMFWYRQDPGLGLRLIYFSYDVKMKEKGDIPEGYSVSREKKERFSLILESASTNQTSMYLCASQLPRVAEPQHFGDGTRLSIL.